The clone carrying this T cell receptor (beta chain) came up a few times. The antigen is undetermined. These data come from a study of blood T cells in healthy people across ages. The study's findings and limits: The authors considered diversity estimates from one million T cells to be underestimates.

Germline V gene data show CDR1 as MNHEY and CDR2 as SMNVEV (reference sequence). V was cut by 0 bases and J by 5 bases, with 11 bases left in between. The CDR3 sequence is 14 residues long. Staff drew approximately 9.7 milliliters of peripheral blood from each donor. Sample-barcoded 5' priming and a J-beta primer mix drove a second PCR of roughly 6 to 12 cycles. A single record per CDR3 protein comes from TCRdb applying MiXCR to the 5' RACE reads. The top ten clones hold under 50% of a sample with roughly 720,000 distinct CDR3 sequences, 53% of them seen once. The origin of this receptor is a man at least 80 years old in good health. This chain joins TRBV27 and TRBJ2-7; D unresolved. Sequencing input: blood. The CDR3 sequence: CASSLSVFQDEQYF. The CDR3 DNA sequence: TGTGCCAGCAGTTTATCGGTTTTTCAGGACGAGCAGTACTTC.